These T cell receptor beta chains were read from a single sample in a study of blood T cells in healthy people across ages. TCRdb independently ran MiXCR on the 5' RACE reads; one entry per CDR3 protein. The table has about 930,000 distinct CDR3 sequences, around 29% seen once. The same data also contributed to another study, on T cells of mothers and their children.

The sequenced sample consisted of blood. These receptors all come from a middle-aged woman in good health. Both conserved end residues are part of each CDR3. Fields, in order: V gene, D gene, clone size, J gene, CDR3 DNA, CDR3 protein. A D gene is named only where the DNA matches it firmly. Rows give clone size only sometimes, using once, few, many, or a class for an expanded clone.

v_gene: TRBV2; d_gene: -; abundance: -; j_gene: TRBJ2-3; CDR3nt: TGTGCCAGCAGTGAAGAGCTAGATTGGACAGATACGCAGTATTTT; CDR3aa: CASSEELDWTDTQYF
v_gene: TRBV4-2; d_gene: -; abundance: -; j_gene: TRBJ2-3; CDR3nt: TGCGCCAGCAGCCAAGGAGCTGGGCGGCGGGACACAGATACGCAGTATTTT; CDR3aa: CASSQGAGRRDTDTQYF
v_gene: TRBV5-1; d_gene: -; abundance: -; j_gene: TRBJ1-2; CDR3nt: TGCGCCAGCAGCTACGCGGGGATCCCCTATGGCTACACCTTC; CDR3aa: CASSYAGIPYGYTF
v_gene: TRBV20-1; d_gene: -; abundance: -; j_gene: TRBJ1-5; CDR3nt: TGCAGTGCTAGAGCCCCGGGGAGTTATAGCAATCAGCCCCAGCATTTT; CDR3aa: CSARAPGSYSNQPQHF
v_gene: TRBV4-1; d_gene: TRBD2; abundance: many; j_gene: TRBJ2-1; CDR3nt: TGCGCCAGCAGCCAAGATCAGGGTAGCGGGTCATACAATGAGCAGTTCTTC; CDR3aa: CASSQDQGSGSYNEQFF
v_gene: TRBV28; d_gene: TRBD2; abundance: few; j_gene: TRBJ2-7; CDR3nt: TGTGCCAGCAGTTTAATCCGGGGGGGCAGGAACGAGCAGTACTTC; CDR3aa: CASSLIRGGRNEQYF
v_gene: TRBV2; d_gene: -; abundance: many; j_gene: TRBJ2-7; CDR3nt: TGTGCCAGCAGGCCCCAGGGGGGGACATCCTACGAGCAGTACTTC; CDR3aa: CASRPQGGTSYEQYF
v_gene: TRBV20-1; d_gene: -; abundance: -; j_gene: TRBJ2-1; CDR3nt: TGCAGTGCTACGGCGGGTAATGAGCAGTTCTTC; CDR3aa: CSATAGNEQFF
v_gene: TRBV20-1; d_gene: TRBD1; abundance: many; j_gene: TRBJ2-6; CDR3nt: TGCAGTCCTTGGGGACAGTCAATACACTCTGGGGCCAACGTCCTGACTTTC; CDR3aa: CSPWGQSIHSGANVLTF
v_gene: TRBV6-6; d_gene: -; abundance: -; j_gene: TRBJ2-3; CDR3nt: TGTGCCAGCAGTTGCGTTGTCCCGACGACAGATACGCAGTATTTT; CDR3aa: CASSCVVPTTDTQYF
v_gene: TRBV7-2; d_gene: -; abundance: once; j_gene: TRBJ2-5; CDR3nt: TGTGCCAGCAGCTCCCGAGGGATCCAAGAGACCCAGTACTTC; CDR3aa: CASSSRGIQETQYF
v_gene: TRBV28; d_gene: -; abundance: many; j_gene: TRBJ1-2; CDR3nt: TGTGCCAGCAGTTCGGCCTATGGCTACACCTTC; CDR3aa: CASSSAYGYTF
v_gene: TRBV9; d_gene: -; abundance: many; j_gene: TRBJ1-2; CDR3nt: TGTGCCAGCAGTGAGAGCAGGGGCGACTATGGCTACACCTTC; CDR3aa: CASSESRGDYGYTF
v_gene: TRBV10-3; d_gene: TRBD2; abundance: -; j_gene: TRBJ2-1; CDR3nt: TGTGCCATCAGTGATCCCCGGACTAGCGACTACAATGAGCAGTTCTTC; CDR3aa: CAISDPRTSDYNEQFF
v_gene: TRBV27; d_gene: TRBD2; abundance: -; j_gene: TRBJ2-3; CDR3nt: TGTGCCAGCAGAACATATTCTAGCGGGGGGAAGGGGGATACGCAGTATTTT; CDR3aa: CASRTYSSGGKGDTQYF
v_gene: TRBV7-9; d_gene: -; abundance: -; j_gene: TRBJ2-5; CDR3nt: TGTGCCAGCAGCTACAATAGCGGAGGGACCCAGTACTTC; CDR3aa: CASSYNSGGTQYF
v_gene: TRBV6-6; d_gene: TRBD1; abundance: few; j_gene: TRBJ1-1; CDR3nt: TGTGCCAGCAGACACGACAGGGGCCCGAGAGCTGAAGCTTTCTTT; CDR3aa: CASRHDRGPRAEAFF
v_gene: TRBV20-1; d_gene: TRBD1; abundance: many; j_gene: TRBJ1-2; CDR3nt: TGCAGTGCTAGCACAGGGGGCGCGACCTATGGCTACACCTTC; CDR3aa: CSASTGGATYGYTF
v_gene: TRBV10-3; d_gene: -; abundance: -; j_gene: TRBJ2-7; CDR3nt: TGTGCCATCAGTGAGGAGACCCATGAGCAGTACTTC; CDR3aa: CAISEETHEQYF
v_gene: TRBV5-1; d_gene: -; abundance: few; j_gene: TRBJ1-1; CDR3nt: TGCGCCAGCAGCTTGGGGGGGTTTGGGTCGGGGACTGAAGCTTTCTTT; CDR3aa: CASSLGGFGSGTEAFF
v_gene: TRBV7-6; d_gene: -; abundance: -; j_gene: TRBJ1-1; CDR3nt: TGTGCCAGCAGCTTTATCCGGCGGGGTAACACTGAAGCTTTCTTT; CDR3aa: CASSFIRRGNTEAFF
v_gene: TRBV1; d_gene: -; abundance: -; j_gene: TRBJ2-1; CDR3nt: TGCACCAGCAGCCAAGACGGTAGGAGTGAGCAGTTCTTC; CDR3aa: CTSSQDGRSEQFF
v_gene: TRBV12-3/TRBV12-4; d_gene: -; abundance: -; j_gene: TRBJ1-2; CDR3nt: TGTGCCAGCAGTTTATATAGGACAGCCTATGGCTACACCTTC; CDR3aa: CASSLYRTAYGYTF
v_gene: TRBV7-2; d_gene: TRBD1; abundance: few; j_gene: TRBJ2-1; CDR3nt: TGTGCCAGCAGCTTACCCAGGGGGTCGGAGCAGTTCTTC; CDR3aa: CASSLPRGSEQFF
v_gene: TRBV2; d_gene: TRBD2; abundance: many; j_gene: TRBJ2-7; CDR3nt: TGTGCCAGCAGGAAAACGCGGACTAGCGGGGGGGCCTTGTACGAGCAGTACTTC; CDR3aa: CASRKTRTSGGALYEQYF
v_gene: TRBV10-3; d_gene: -; abundance: -; j_gene: TRBJ1-2; CDR3nt: TGTGCCATCACTATGGACAGTGGGGGCAACTATGGCTACACCTTC; CDR3aa: CAITMDSGGNYGYTF
v_gene: TRBV6-6; d_gene: TRBD1; abundance: many; j_gene: TRBJ2-3; CDR3nt: TGTGCCACCCGGACAGGGGGCACAGATACGCAGTATTTT; CDR3aa: CATRTGGTDTQYF
v_gene: TRBV28; d_gene: -; abundance: -; j_gene: TRBJ1-1; CDR3nt: TGTGCCAGCAGAACTTTACAGGGTAAAGCTTTCTTT; CDR3aa: CASRTLQGKAFF
v_gene: TRBV27; d_gene: TRBD1; abundance: -; j_gene: TRBJ1-6; CDR3nt: TGTGCCAGCAGTTTTAGTCAGGGGGTAAAGTATAATTCACCCCTCCACTTT; CDR3aa: CASSFSQGVKYNSPLHF
v_gene: TRBV12-3/TRBV12-4; d_gene: -; abundance: -; j_gene: TRBJ2-1; CDR3nt: TGTGCCAGTGACACGAGCTCCTACAATGAGCAGTTCTTC; CDR3aa: CASDTSSYNEQFF
v_gene: TRBV5-1; d_gene: -; abundance: -; j_gene: TRBJ2-7; CDR3nt: TGCGCCAACAGCTTGAACGGCGCCTACGAGCAGTACTTC; CDR3aa: CANSLNGAYEQYF
v_gene: TRBV27; d_gene: TRBD1; abundance: -; j_gene: TRBJ2-1; CDR3nt: TGTGCCAGCAGTCCCCAGCCCCCGGGACAGGGATATGAGCAGTTCTTC; CDR3aa: CASSPQPPGQGYEQFF
v_gene: TRBV18; d_gene: -; abundance: -; j_gene: TRBJ1-5; CDR3nt: TGTGTCAGCTCACCACCGGGGCAGGGTCCTCAGCCCCAGCATTTT; CDR3aa: CVSSPPGQGPQPQHF